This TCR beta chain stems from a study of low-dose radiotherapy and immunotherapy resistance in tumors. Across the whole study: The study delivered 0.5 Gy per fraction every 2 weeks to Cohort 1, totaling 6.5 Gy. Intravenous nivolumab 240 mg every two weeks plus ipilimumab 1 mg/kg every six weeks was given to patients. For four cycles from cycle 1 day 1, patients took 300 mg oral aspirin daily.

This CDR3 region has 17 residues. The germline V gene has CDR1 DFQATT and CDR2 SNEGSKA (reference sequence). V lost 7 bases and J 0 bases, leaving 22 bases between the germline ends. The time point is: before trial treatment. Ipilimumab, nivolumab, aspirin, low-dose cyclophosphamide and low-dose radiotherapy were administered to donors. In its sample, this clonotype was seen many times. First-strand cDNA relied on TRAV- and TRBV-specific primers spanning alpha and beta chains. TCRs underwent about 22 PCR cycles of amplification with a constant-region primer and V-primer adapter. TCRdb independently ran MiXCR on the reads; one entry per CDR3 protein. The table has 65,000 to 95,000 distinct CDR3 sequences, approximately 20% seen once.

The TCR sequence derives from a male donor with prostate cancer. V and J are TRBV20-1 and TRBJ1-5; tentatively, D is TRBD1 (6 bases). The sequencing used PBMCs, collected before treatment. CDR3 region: CSVIPGWGAYSNQPQHF. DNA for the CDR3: TGCAGTGTCATACCAGGGTGGGGGGCTTATAGCAATCAGCCCCAGCATTTT.